Many counts were recorded for the clone carrying this TCR beta chain. Antigen: not known. This record comes from a study of T cells in Graves' hyperthyroidism and ophthalmopathy. Study-wide findings and caveats: A model of 13 V-J pairs discriminated ophthalmopathy from stable hyperthyroidism.

Researchers defined stable Graves' hyperthyroidism as no ophthalmopathy progression within 18 months. Amplified TCR beta CDR3 regions came from RNA transcripts. A first-round RT-PCR of the TCR CDR3 used the HTBI primer set. TCRdb used MiXCR to reprocess the multiplex PCR reads, holding one entry per CDR3 protein. The sample records around 580,000 distinct CDR3 sequences, about a sixth being singletons. The V gene's germline CDR1 is LGHDT and CDR2 YNNKEL (reference sequence). The CDR3 is made up of 12 amino acids. V gave up 4 bases and J gave up 4 bases, with 6 bases separating them. The source of this sequence is a woman aged 18-29 years with Graves' hyperthyroidism. The chain recombines TRBV3-1 with TRBJ2-3; the D gene is possibly TRBD2 (5 bases). The material sequenced was blood. The CDR3, as DNA: TGTGCCAGCAGCCTACTAGCAGATACGCAGTATTTT. This gives the protein CASSLLADTQYF.